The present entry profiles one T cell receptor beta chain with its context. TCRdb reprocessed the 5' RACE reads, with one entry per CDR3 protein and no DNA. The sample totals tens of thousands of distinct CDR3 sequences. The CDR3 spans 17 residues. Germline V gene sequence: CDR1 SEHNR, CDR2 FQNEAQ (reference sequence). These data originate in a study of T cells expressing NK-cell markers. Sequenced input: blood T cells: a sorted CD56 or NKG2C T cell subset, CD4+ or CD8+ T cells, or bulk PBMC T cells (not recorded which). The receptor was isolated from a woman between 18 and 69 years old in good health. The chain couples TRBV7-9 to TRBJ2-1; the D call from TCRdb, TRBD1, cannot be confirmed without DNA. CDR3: CASSLGWTGSDYNEQFF.